A selection of T cell receptor beta chains follows, all from one sample in a study of blood T cell repertoires in COVID-19. Assay: immunoSEQ multiplex PCR; the TCRdb copy retains only in-frame clones and omits some. Of roughly 440,000 clones listed, around 89% were seen once; the top ten hold 10% to 15%. The sequencing sample was made of peripheral blood. These receptors all come from a woman in her forties or fifties with COVID-19, enrolled during active disease. Both conserved end residues are trimmed from each CDR3. A D gene is named only where the DNA matches it firmly.

d_call,j_call,v_call,cdr3_aa
NA,TRBJ2-7,TRBV6-2/TRBV6-3,ASSSPSTPEQY
TRBD1,TRBJ2-3,TRBV29-1,SVSVTGGTDTQY
TRBD2,TRBJ2-1,TRBV12-5,ASGLGGGAINEQF
TRBD1,TRBJ2-7,TRBV6-1,ASSEALTGALREQY
NA,TRBJ1-2,TRBV6-1,ASSEGGTVYGYT
TRBD1,TRBJ1-1,TRBV7-3,ASSSWTGTEAF
TRBD1,TRBJ1-1,TRBV30,AWREDRAPRRAEAF
NA,TRBJ2-2,TRBV30,AWTSGLDTGELF
TRBD2,TRBJ2-7,TRBV5-1,ASRQGLAPTYEQY
NA,TRBJ1-1,TRBV12-3/TRBV12-4,ASKADLNTEAF
TRBD2,TRBJ2-1,TRBV7-8,ASSFNSGGRLRNEQF
TRBD2,TRBJ2-7,TRBV5-6,ASSPRRLALYEQY
TRBD2,TRBJ2-1,TRBV7-3,ASSSGVSGGHNEQF
NA,TRBJ2-7,TRBV2,ASSEVHREWAQY
TRBD2,TRBJ2-2,TRBV7-7,ASSLEAGGNTGELF
NA,TRBJ1-2,TRBV5-4,ASSQTHPGGGTSGGYT
NA,TRBJ1-2,TRBV3-1/TRBV3-2,ASSPRTRHGYT
NA,TRBJ1-1,TRBV5-8,ASSPGVRRGTEAF
NA,TRBJ2-7,TRBV7-2,ASGELLQKLPVEQY
NA,TRBJ2-3,TRBV6-5,ASRLRVTQY
TRBD1,TRBJ1-2,TRBV5-1,ASSSSQGGYGYT
NA,TRBJ1-5,TRBV3-1/TRBV3-2,ASSPTGSQPQH
NA,TRBJ1-2,TRBV12-3/TRBV12-4,ASSLPGRGYT
NA,TRBJ1-2,TRBV19,ASSGTITRDGYT
TRBD1,TRBJ1-2,TRBV24-1,ATSADRPGGYT
NA,TRBJ1-1,TRBV6-2/TRBV6-3,ASSYSKREAF
NA,TRBJ2-3,TRBV5-4,ASSPDSTDTQY
NA,TRBJ2-7,TRBV10-3,ATPRGEAGGQPSHEQY
NA,TRBJ2-6,TRBV6-5,ASTLGSSGANVLT
NA,TRBJ1-2,TRBV5-6,ASSPLGPGGSYGYT
TRBD1,TRBJ2-2,TRBV12-5,ASALGQGNTGELF
TRBD2,TRBJ2-1,TRBV11-3,ASSFSGGAGEQF
NA,TRBJ2-1,TRBV11-2,ASSFGSHNEQF
TRBD1,TRBJ2-7,TRBV27,ASSNRGSYEQY
TRBD1,TRBJ2-1,TRBV5-1,ASSLGTGLPYNEQF